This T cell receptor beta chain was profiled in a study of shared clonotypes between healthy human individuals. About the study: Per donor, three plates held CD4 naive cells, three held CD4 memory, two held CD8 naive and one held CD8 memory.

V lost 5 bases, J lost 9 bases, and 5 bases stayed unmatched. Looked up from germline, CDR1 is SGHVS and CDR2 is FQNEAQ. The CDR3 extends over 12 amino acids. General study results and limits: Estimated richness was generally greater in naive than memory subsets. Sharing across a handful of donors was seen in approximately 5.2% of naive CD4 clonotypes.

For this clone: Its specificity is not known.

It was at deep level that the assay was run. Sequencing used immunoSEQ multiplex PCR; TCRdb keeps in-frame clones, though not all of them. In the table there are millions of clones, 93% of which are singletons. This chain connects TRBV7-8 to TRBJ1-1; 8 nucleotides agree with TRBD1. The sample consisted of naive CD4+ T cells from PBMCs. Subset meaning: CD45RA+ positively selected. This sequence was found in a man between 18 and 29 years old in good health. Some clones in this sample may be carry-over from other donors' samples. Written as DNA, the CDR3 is TGTGCCAGCAGCAACCGGGACAGGAAAGCTTTCTTT. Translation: CASSNRDRKAFF.